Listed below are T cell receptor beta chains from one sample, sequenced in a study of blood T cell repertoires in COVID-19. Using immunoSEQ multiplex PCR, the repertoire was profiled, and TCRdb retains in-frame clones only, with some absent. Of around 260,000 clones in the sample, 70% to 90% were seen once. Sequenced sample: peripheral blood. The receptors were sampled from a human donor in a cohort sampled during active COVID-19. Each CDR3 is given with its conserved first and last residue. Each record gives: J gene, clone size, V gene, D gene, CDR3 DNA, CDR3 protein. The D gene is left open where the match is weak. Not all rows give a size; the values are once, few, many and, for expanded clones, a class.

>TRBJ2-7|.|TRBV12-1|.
TGTGCCAGCAGCTCTAACAGGGGGTTGGGGGAGCAGTACTTC
CASSSNRGLGEQYF
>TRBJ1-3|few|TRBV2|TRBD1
TGTGCCAGCAGTGAAGGGGGACAGCTCTCTGGAAACACCATATATTTT
CASSEGGQLSGNTIYF
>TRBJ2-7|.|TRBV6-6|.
TGTGCCAGCAGGGAGGGTCGTGAGGAGCAGTACTTC
CASREGREEQYF
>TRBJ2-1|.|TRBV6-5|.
TGTGCCAGCAGTAGAGTGAATGAGCAGTTCTTC
CASSRVNEQFF
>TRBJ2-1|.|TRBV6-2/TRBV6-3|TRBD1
TGTGCCAGCAGCCTCGGACAGGGCTCCTACAATGAGCAGTTCTTC
CASSLGQGSYNEQFF
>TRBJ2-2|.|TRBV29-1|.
TGCAGCGTTGAGCCCGGGCAGGGGCGGGTCACCGGGGAGCTGTTTTTT
CSVEPGQGRVTGELFF
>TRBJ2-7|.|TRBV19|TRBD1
TGTGCCAGTAGTGTGACAGGGAACTACGAGCAGTACTTC
CASSVTGNYEQYF
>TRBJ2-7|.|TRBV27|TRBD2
TGTGCCAGCAGCCTAGCGGGAGGACGGTACGAGCAGTACTTC
CASSLAGGRYEQYF
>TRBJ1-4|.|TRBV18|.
TGTGCCAGCTCGCTCGGGGCAACTAATGAAAAACTGTTTTTT
CASSLGATNEKLFF
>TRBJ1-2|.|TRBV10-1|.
TGCGCCAGCAGTGTTCGGGTTGCTAACTATGGCTACACCTTC
CASSVRVANYGYTF
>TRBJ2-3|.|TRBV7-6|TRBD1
TGTGCCAGCAGCTCCCGGACAGGGATCACAGATACGCAGTATTTT
CASSSRTGITDTQYF
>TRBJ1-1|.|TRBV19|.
TGTGCCAGTAGTATACACAGGTCCGAGATTATGAACACTGAAGCTTTCTTT
CASSIHRSEIMNTEAFF
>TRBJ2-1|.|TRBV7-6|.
TGTGCCAGCAGCCCCCAGGCAGGCTACAATGAGCAGTTCTTC
CASSPQAGYNEQFF
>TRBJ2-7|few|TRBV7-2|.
TGTGCCAGCAGCTTCCGAGGCGGAGGGGGGGCCTACGAGCAGTACTTC
CASSFRGGGGAYEQYF
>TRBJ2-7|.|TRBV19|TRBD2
TGTGCCAGTAGTATAGTCACTAGCGGGAAAGGAAACTACGAGCAGTACTTC
CASSIVTSGKGNYEQYF
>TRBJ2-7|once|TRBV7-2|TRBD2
TGTGCCAGCAGCTACACTAGCGGGGATCACGAGCAGTACTTC
CASSYTSGDHEQYF
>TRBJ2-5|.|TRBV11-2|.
TGTGCCAGCAGCTTCGATAGTGATGGGACCCAGTACTTC
CASSFDSDGTQYF
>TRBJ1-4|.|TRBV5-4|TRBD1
TGTGCCAGCAGCCCTACCGGGACAGCTAATGAAAAACTGTTTTTT
CASSPTGTANEKLFF
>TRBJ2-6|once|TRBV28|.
TGTGCCAGCATTAGAGGGTCTCTCTACTCTGGGGCCAACGTCCTGACTTTC
CASIRGSLYSGANVLTF
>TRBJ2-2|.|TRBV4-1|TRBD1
TGCGCCAGCAGCCCCCTAAGCAGGGGGACCGGGGAGCTGTTTTTT
CASSPLSRGTGELFF
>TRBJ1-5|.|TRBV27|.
TGTGCCAGCAGTTTCACCTATAGCAATCAGCCCCAGCATTTT
CASSFTYSNQPQHF
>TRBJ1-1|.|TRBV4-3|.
TGCGCCACCCGAGACAGGCAAATGGCGGACACTGAAGCTTTCTTT
CATRDRQMADTEAFF
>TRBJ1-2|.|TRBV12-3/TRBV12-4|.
TGTGCCAGCACTCTCTCGGGACTGGACTACACCTTC
CASTLSGLDYTF
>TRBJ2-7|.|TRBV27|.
TGTGCCAGCAGTGGCGAAACAGATGCAGGGCCCAACGAGCAGTACTTC
CASSGETDAGPNEQYF
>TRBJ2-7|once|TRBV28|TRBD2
TGTGCCAGCAGTTACCCTAGGGCTAGCGGCTCCTCCTACGAGCAGTACTTC
CASSYPRASGSSYEQYF
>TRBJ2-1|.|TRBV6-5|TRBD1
TGTGCCAGCAGGACAGGGGTGGTTGAGCAGTTCTTC
CASRTGVVEQFF
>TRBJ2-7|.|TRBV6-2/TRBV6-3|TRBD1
TGTGCCAGCAGTTACTCGGTCGGGACAGCCTACGAGCAGTACTTC
CASSYSVGTAYEQYF
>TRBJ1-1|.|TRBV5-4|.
TGTGCCAGCAGCCCTTACCGACACAACACTGAAGCTTTCTTT
CASSPYRHNTEAFF
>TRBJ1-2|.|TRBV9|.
TGTGCCAGCAGCGTAGGTCAGTGGGGCAGTAAGAACTATGGCTACACCTTC
CASSVGQWGSKNYGYTF
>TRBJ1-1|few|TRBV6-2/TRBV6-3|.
TGTGCCAGCAGTTATAGTCTGACTGAAGCTTTCTTT
CASSYSLTEAFF
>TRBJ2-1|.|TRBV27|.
TGTGCCAGCAGTATCTACAGGGCCTACAATGAGCAGTTCTTC
CASSIYRAYNEQFF
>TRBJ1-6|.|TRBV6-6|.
TGTGCCAGCAGTTACTTCCAGGGAAAATTTCGTTCACCCCTCCACTTT
CASSYFQGKFRSPLHF
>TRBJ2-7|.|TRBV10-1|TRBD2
TGCGCCAGCAGTGACCGGACTAGGGGTGGGGAGCAGTACTTC
CASSDRTRGGEQYF
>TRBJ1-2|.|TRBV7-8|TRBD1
TGTGCCCTACGCGGACAGGCGAGGGTTGGCTACACCTTC
CALRGQARVGYTF
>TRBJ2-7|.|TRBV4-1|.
TGCGCCAGCAGCCAAGGACAGGGAGGCGAGCAGTACTTC
CASSQGQGGEQYF
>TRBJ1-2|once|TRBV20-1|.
TGCAGTGCTAGTCTCGGTAAAGGAGGCTCTGGCTACACCTTC
CSASLGKGGSGYTF
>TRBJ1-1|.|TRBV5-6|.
TGTGCCAGCAGCTTGGGACAGACGAACACTGAAGCTTTCTTT
CASSLGQTNTEAFF
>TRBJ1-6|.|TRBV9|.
TGTGCCAGCAGCGTAGCTGGGGAGAATAATTCACCCCTCCACTTT
CASSVAGENNSPLHF
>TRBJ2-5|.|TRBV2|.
TGTGCCAGCAGCGTTCGGCGGGAGACCCAGTACTTC
CASSVRRETQYF
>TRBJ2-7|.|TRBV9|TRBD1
TGTGCCAGCAGCGTATCCGGGACAGGGGGGTACGAGCAGTACTTC
CASSVSGTGGYEQYF
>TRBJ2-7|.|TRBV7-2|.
TGTGCCAGCAGCCCTCCCGGGGGGCTAGCGAGGGAGCAGTACTTC
CASSPPGGLAREQYF
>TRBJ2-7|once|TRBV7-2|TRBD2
TGTGCCAGCAGCTTATGGGGGGGCTCCTACGAGCAGTACTTC
CASSLWGGSYEQYF
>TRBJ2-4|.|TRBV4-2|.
TGTGCCAGCAGCCAAGTGAAACAGGGTAGGGATAAAAACATTCAGTACTTC
CASSQVKQGRDKNIQYF
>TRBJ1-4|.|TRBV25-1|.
TGTGCCAGCAGCCCAGGGTTTGCTAATGAAAAACTGTTTTTT
CASSPGFANEKLFF
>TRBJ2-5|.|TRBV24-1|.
TGTGCCACCAGTGATCCCCCAGGGGACCAAGAGACCCAGTACTTC
CATSDPPGDQETQYF
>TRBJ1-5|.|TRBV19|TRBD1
TGTGCCAGTAGTACCCAAGGACAGGGTTTGATTCAGCCCCAGCATTTT
CASSTQGQGLIQPQHF
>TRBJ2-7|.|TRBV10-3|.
TGTGCCATCAGTGAGAGCGAGGTTCTGTACGAGCAGTACTTC
CAISESEVLYEQYF
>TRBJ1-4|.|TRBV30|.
TGTGCCTGGAGTCGGGACATTGAAAAACTGTTTTTT
CAWSRDIEKLFF
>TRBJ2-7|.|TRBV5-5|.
TGTGCCAGCAGCCTACTTCCGAGGGAGCGGTATGACGAGCAGTACTTC
CASSLLPRERYDEQYF
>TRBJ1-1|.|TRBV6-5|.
TGTGCCAGCAGGGCACCAGGGGCTGAAGCTTTCTTT
CASRAPGAEAFF
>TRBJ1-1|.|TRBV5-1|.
TGCGCCAGCAGCTCCCAGGTAAACACTGAAGCTTTCTTT
CASSSQVNTEAFF
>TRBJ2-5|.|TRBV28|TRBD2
TGTGCCAGCAGTTTGTGGCTAGCGGGAGCCGAGACCCAGTACTTC
CASSLWLAGAETQYF
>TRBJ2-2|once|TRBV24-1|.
TGTGCCACCAGTACAGGGGGGGACACCGGGGAGCTGTTTTTT
CATSTGGDTGELFF
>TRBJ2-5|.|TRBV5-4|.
TGTGCCAGCAGCTTTGAGGGCTGGGAGACCCAGTACTTC
CASSFEGWETQYF